Listed below are T cell receptor beta chains from one sample, sequenced in a study of blood T cell repertoires in COVID-19. The protocol was immunoSEQ multiplex PCR, while the TCRdb copy is restricted to in-frame clones and leaves out a portion. The sample consists of about 240,000 clones, 80% to 90% of them appearing once. Sample: peripheral blood. The receptors derive from a woman in her 70s with acute or convalescent COVID-19. The CDR3 runs from the conserved cysteine through the conserved F or W. The order of the fields is V gene, CDR3 protein.

v_call: TRBV4-1
cdr3_aa: CASSQGNSGGAQETQYF

v_call: TRBV27
cdr3_aa: CARSVGGTGELFF

v_call: TRBV19
cdr3_aa: CASKVDSNSLSPLHF

v_call: TRBV6-5
cdr3_aa: CASSQSNYGYTF

v_call: TRBV14
cdr3_aa: CASSQYAGGGQFF

v_call: TRBV5-1
cdr3_aa: CASSAGENQETQYF

v_call: TRBV21-1
cdr3_aa: CASSKNGSRGNYEQYF

v_call: TRBV12-3/TRBV12-4
cdr3_aa: CASSPGINTEAFF

v_call: TRBV4-3
cdr3_aa: CASSQAPGGDTQYF

v_call: TRBV27
cdr3_aa: CASSSSSTPGSTYGYTF

v_call: TRBV5-4
cdr3_aa: CASSQTGGAVNYGYTF

v_call: TRBV5-1
cdr3_aa: CASRVSLGTSWPDTQYF

v_call: TRBV5-1
cdr3_aa: CASSLAKLAGSATQYF

v_call: TRBV6-2/TRBV6-3
cdr3_aa: CASTPRRESYYGYTF

v_call: TRBV19
cdr3_aa: CASSTLGTVNEKLFF

v_call: TRBV12-3/TRBV12-4
cdr3_aa: CASSSRTGGYTF

v_call: TRBV7-9
cdr3_aa: CASSRDRSYTEAFF

v_call: TRBV18
cdr3_aa: CASSQGQVLGSPLHF

v_call: TRBV5-1
cdr3_aa: CASGGQGGTGELFF

v_call: TRBV7-9
cdr3_aa: CASSSTGGVGYGYTF

v_call: TRBV19
cdr3_aa: CASSRIAGGRSAEQYF

v_call: TRBV2
cdr3_aa: CASSGTGERSSYNSPLHF

v_call: TRBV6-2/TRBV6-3
cdr3_aa: CASSYDPSGPNSGANVLTF

v_call: TRBV11-2
cdr3_aa: CASSPRRPGGGEQYF

v_call: TRBV7-2
cdr3_aa: CASSTGGTEAFF

v_call: TRBV29-1
cdr3_aa: CSAENRGGYTF

v_call: TRBV11-2
cdr3_aa: CASSPPGAGNTIYF

v_call: TRBV2
cdr3_aa: CASRTDTGQGRPPLHF

v_call: TRBV6-6
cdr3_aa: CASSTAQGNYQPQHF

v_call: TRBV7-7
cdr3_aa: CASSSRAGGQETQYF

v_call: TRBV4-1
cdr3_aa: CASSQDTGLAAGDTQYF

v_call: TRBV5-8
cdr3_aa: CASSLTQALYGYTF

v_call: TRBV15
cdr3_aa: CATSREGTNEWGDEQFF

v_call: TRBV4-1
cdr3_aa: CASSQGWGNGYGYTF

v_call: TRBV7-2
cdr3_aa: CASSFIKTSGGATDTQYF

v_call: TRBV5-1
cdr3_aa: CASSTGTGNTGELFF

v_call: TRBV30
cdr3_aa: CAWSLGVNTEAFF

v_call: TRBV6-2/TRBV6-3
cdr3_aa: CASSYMEGSTEAFF

v_call: TRBV28
cdr3_aa: CASSDQLSRGEKLFF

v_call: TRBV6-5
cdr3_aa: CASGTGFFNQPQHF

v_call: TRBV6-5
cdr3_aa: CASSYGGRAGELFF

v_call: TRBV7-9
cdr3_aa: CASSLDNSRAGEQYF

v_call: TRBV18
cdr3_aa: CASSPGPPSYNSPLHF

v_call: TRBV4-2
cdr3_aa: CASSQDLISSYNEQFF

v_call: TRBV2
cdr3_aa: CASSDSRQGANYGYTF

v_call: TRBV9
cdr3_aa: CASSVEGGLSSPLHF

v_call: TRBV19
cdr3_aa: CASSFKPGLKPVGEQFF

v_call: TRBV5-1
cdr3_aa: CASSLANWGEETQYF

v_call: TRBV2
cdr3_aa: CASIGDRGERPQHF

v_call: TRBV2
cdr3_aa: CASSGQGRSNQPQHF

v_call: TRBV2
cdr3_aa: CASSERTVWNYEQYF

v_call: TRBV18
cdr3_aa: CASSVDRGMNTEAFF

v_call: TRBV18
cdr3_aa: CASSPPNSQSAGQGDGYTF

v_call: TRBV7-9
cdr3_aa: CASSSKGARNTEAFF

v_call: TRBV4-1
cdr3_aa: CASSQEGAGANYGYTF

v_call: TRBV20-1
cdr3_aa: CSASRGTTPYNEQFF

v_call: TRBV28
cdr3_aa: CASISRREYEQYF